The 15 T cell receptor beta chains presented below share a single source sample, sequenced in a study of blood T cell repertoires in COVID-19. Method: immunoSEQ multiplex PCR; TCRdb's copy keeps in-frame clones and lacks some. The sample consists of around 380,000 clones, 81% of them appearing once. Sequencing was carried out using peripheral blood. The origin of the receptors is a human donor with acute or convalescent COVID-19. The donor label of this sample is uncertain.

This chain links TRBV27 with TRBJ2-1; tentative D call: TRBD1 (6 bases). The ends were cut back, 7 bases at V and 9 bases at J, with 13 bases in the middle. The CDR3 length is 12 residues. Germline-derived CDR1 and CDR2 are MNHEY and SMNVEV (reference sequence). CDR3 sequence reads: CASNQQGSEQFF. Written as DNA, the CDR3 is TGTGCCAGCAACCAACAGGGCAGTGAGCAGTTCTTC.

The rearrangement links TRBV20-1 to TRBJ2-2; D unresolved. This CDR3 spans 11 amino acids. Trimming took 6 bases from V and 2 from J, leaving 4 bases between them. CDR1 is DFQATT, CDR2 SNEGSKA, per germline (reference sequence). This chain's CDR3 is CSATNTGELFF. The CDR3 DNA follows: TGCAGTGCCACTAACACCGGGGAGCTGTTTTTT.

V usage is TRBV12-3 or TRBV12-4 and J usage is TRBJ1-2; a weak D match, TRBD1 (5 bases). The CDR3 is 13 amino acids. Trimming left V 3 bases short and J 3 bases short, with 8 bases between. The CDR3 protein is CASSLGRDYGYTF. The DNA for the CDR3 is TGTGCCAGCAGTTTGGGCAGGGACTATGGCTACACCTTC.

The rearrangement joins TRBV5-1 to TRBJ2-5, with TRBD2 as a possible D gene (5 bases). Looked up from germline, CDR1 is SGHRS and CDR2 is YFSETQ. The CDR3 loop spans 15 amino acids. V lost 0 bases, J lost 5 bases, and 14 bases lay in between. As DNA, the CDR3 is TGCGCCAGCAGCTTGGTAGTCGGAAGGGAGGAGACCCAGTACTTC. Its protein is CASSLVVGREETQYF.

The chain recombines TRBV20-1 with TRBJ1-5; D perhaps matches TRBD1 (5 bases). CDR3 size: 14 residues. With 3 bases removed from V and 6 bases from J, the gap between germline ends came to 15 bases. Per the germline V gene, CDR1 is DFQATT and CDR2 is SNEGSKA (reference sequence). CDR3 loop: CSASRSGQFQPQHF. As DNA, the CDR3 is TGCAGTGCTAGTAGGTCAGGGCAGTTTCAGCCCCAGCATTTT.

The J gene is TRBJ2-3, the V gene TRBV7-2, with 10 bases identical to TRBD2. Germline lookup yields CDR1 SGHTA and CDR2 FQGNSA. J gave up 5 bases and V 2 bases, and 7 bases lay outside the gene matches. The CDR3 length is 16 residues. The CDR3 nucleotides read TGTGCCAGCAGCTTAAGGGCTAGCGGGGGTGGAGATACGCAGTATTTT. This gives the protein CASSLRASGGGDTQYF.

This clone has more than one count but fewer than ten. V gene TRBV27 combines with J gene TRBJ1-1; 7 nucleotides line up with TRBD1. The germline CDR1 and CDR2 sequences are MNHEY and SMNVEV (reference sequence). The CDR3 has 16 amino acids. Losses at the gene ends were 2 bases for V and 0 bases for J; bases not matched to a gene: 6. CDR3 in DNA: TGTGCCAGCAGTTTAAGAGGGGGCGGCGTGAACACTGAAGCTTTCTTT. Encoded protein: CASSLRGGGVNTEAFF.

This sequence joins TRBV3-1 (or the pseudogene TRBV3-2) and TRBJ2-3; tentatively, D is TRBD2 (5 bases). The V end lost 4 bases, the J end lost 4 bases, and 15 bases lay between the germline ends. The CDR3 is 15 residues long. Germline values: CDR1 LGHDT, CDR2 YNNKEL (reference sequence). The CDR3, as DNA: TGTGCCAGCAGCCGTAAAGGGTCGGGATCAGATACGCAGTATTTT. Translating gives CASSRKGSGSDTQYF.

J is TRBJ1-4 and V is TRBV5-1; D not certain. The germline gives CDR1 SGHRS, CDR2 YFSETQ. The CDR3 loop spans 15 amino acids. Trimming cost V 3 bases and J 5 bases, with 14 bases left between them. The DNA for the CDR3 is TGCGCCAGCAGCTACACCCGAGGTGGCAATGAAAAACTGTTTTTT. It yields the protein CASSYTRGGNEKLFF.

The chain recombines TRBV28 with TRBJ1-5; 11 nucleotides match TRBD1. This CDR3 is 15 amino acids long. Germline CDR1 MDHEN, CDR2 SYDVKM. Trimming took 5 bases from V and 6 from J; bases not matched to a gene: 6. In nucleotides, the CDR3 is TGTGCCAGCAGTCCCGGACAGGGGGCGAGTCAGCCCCAGCATTTT. Its translation is CASSPGQGASQPQHF. The full variable domain, completed using reference TRBV28 and TRBJ1-5, is DVKVTQSSRYLVKRTGEKVFLECVQDMDHENMFWYRQDPGLGLRLIYFSYDVKMKEKGDIPEGYSVSREKKERFSLILESASTNQTSMYLCASSPGQGASQPQHFGDGTRLSIL.

A word on this clone: Other DNA sequences of this sample code for an identical CDR3. The J gene is TRBJ2-7, the V gene TRBV30; 7 nucleotides line up with TRBD1. This CDR3 contains 12 residues. The V gene end was trimmed by 3 bases and the J gene end by 4 bases; junction bases not matched to a gene: 3. In germline, CDR1 is GTSNPN, CDR2 SVGIG (reference sequence). CDR3 residues: CAWSRQGYEQYF. The CDR3 coding sequence is TGTGCCTGGAGCCGACAGGGTTACGAGCAGTACTTC.

This clone was recorded a few times. The genes are TRBV5-4 and TRBJ1-2; 11 nucleotides agree with TRBD1. V was pared by 6 bases and J by 4 bases, with 11 bases of the junction left unmatched. Germline V gene lookup returns CDR1 SGHNT and CDR2 YYREEE (reference sequence). This CDR3 region has 16 residues. CDR3 sequence: CASKRTGGAVGYGYTF. In DNA, the CDR3 is TGTGCCAGCAAACGGACAGGGGGCGCGGTTGGCTATGGCTACACCTTC.

The chain couples TRBV5-1 to TRBJ1-1; no clear D gene. Germline V gene data show CDR1 as SGHRS and CDR2 as YFSETQ. This CDR3 comprises 14 residues. The V end was cut by 0 bases, the J end by 0 bases, with 6 bases between. In DNA form, the CDR3 reads TGCGCCAGCAGCTTGGCCAACATGAACACTGAAGCTTTCTTT. Amino acid sequence: CASSLANMNTEAFF.

Notes on this clone: Other DNA variants within this sample encode the same CDR3. This chain joins TRBV7-9 and TRBJ2-3; 7 nucleotides agree with TRBD1. The V gene end was trimmed by 1 base and the J gene end by 1 base; junction bases not matched to a gene: 2. The CDR3 totals 15 residues. Germline-derived CDR1 and CDR2 are SEHNR and FQNEAQ (reference sequence). CDR3: CASSLGGTGTDTQYF. CDR3 nucleotides: TGTGCCAGCAGCTTAGGTGGGACAGGCACAGATACGCAGTATTTT.

The chain employs TRBV6-5 and TRBJ2-3, with 8 positions matching TRBD1. Germline lookup yields CDR1 MNHEY and CDR2 SVGAGI. The CDR3 contains 14 residues. V lost 6 bases, J lost 1 base, and 3 bases stayed unmatched. The CDR3 is CASRLQGGTDTQYF. The CDR3 nucleotides are TGTGCCAGCAGACTACAGGGGGGCACAGATACGCAGTATTTT.